These 31 T cell receptor beta chains came from one sample sequenced in a study of T-cell memory formation after mild COVID-19. TCRdb ran MiXCR on the 5' RACE reads and lists one entry per CDR3 protein. The sample yields 65,000 to 95,000 distinct CDR3 sequences, about 13% seen once. The sample taken for sequencing was PBMCs or a T cell subset sorted from them (not recorded which). The receptor source for this set is a man younger than 35 who had mild COVID-19 (a few samples of this study predate the infection). Cell type and time point are not known.

This clonotype was counted only a few times. The J gene is TRBJ2-7, the V gene TRBV9, with D unclear. This CDR3 is built from 14 residues. Germline V CDR1 and CDR2: SGDLS, YYNGEE. V gave up 0 bases and J gave up 3 bases, with 10 bases separating them. The CDR3 bases are TGTGCCAGCAGCGTAGGAGGAGAACTCTACGAGCAGTACTTC. This translates into CASSVGGELYEQYF.

V and J are TRBV6-2 or TRBV6-3 and TRBJ2-7, with 8 bases fitting TRBD1. The CDR3 covers 15 residues. V lost 1 base, J lost 5 bases, and 7 bases stayed unmatched. Per the germline V gene, CDR1 is MNHEY and CDR2 is SVGEGT. CDR3 nucleotide sequence: TGTGCCAGCAGTTACTGGCAGGGGGCGAGCAACGAGCAGTACTTC. Translating gives CASSYWQGASNEQYF.

This clonotype was counted between two and nine times. The J gene is TRBJ2-6, the V gene TRBV12-3 or TRBV12-4; TRBD1 matches at 8 bases. V lost 6 bases and J lost 4; bases outside the gene matches: 14. The CDR3 loop spans 18 amino acids. DNA of the CDR3: TGTGCCAGCAGGCACAGGGGGGCAACCCTTGTCGGGGCCAACGTCCTGACTTTC. Encoded protein: CASRHRGATLVGANVLTF.

In its sample, this clonotype was seen many times. The chain joins TRBV4-3 to TRBJ2-6, with D unclear. The V end lost 0 bases, the J end lost 0 bases, and 6 bases lay between the germline ends. Germline CDR1 is LGHNA and CDR2 is YSLEER. This CDR3 has 16 amino acids. CDR3 residues: CASSQDIVSGANVLTF. In DNA, the CDR3 is TGCGCCAGCAGCCAAGATATTGTCTCTGGGGCCAACGTCCTGACTTTC.

The chain uses TRBV27 and TRBJ1-2; TRBD1 is a possible D gene (5 bases). V lost 6 bases to trimming and J lost 4 bases, with 24 bases between them. Looked up from germline, CDR1 is MNHEY and CDR2 is SMNVEV (reference sequence). The CDR3 covers 17 residues. The DNA for the CDR3 is TGTGCCAGCAGCCTGACCGGGACGCCAGATCTAGCCTATGGCTACACCTTC. Translation gives CASSLTGTPDLAYGYTF.

This clonotype was found a few times. This rearrangement joins TRBV29-1 to TRBJ1-1; a possible D gene is TRBD1 (5 bases). Per germline, CDR1 SQVTM and CDR2 ANQGSEA. Between the trimmed V and J ends, which lost 2 bases and 2 bases, there was a span of 9 bases. The CDR3 runs 13 residues. The CDR3 reads CSVEQGFNTEAFF. In DNA, the CDR3 is TGCAGCGTTGAACAGGGATTTAACACTGAAGCTTTCTTT.

This clonotype has only a few counts. The chain is built from TRBV5-1 and TRBJ2-7, with 9 nucleotides matching TRBD1. The CDR3 is 13 residues long. The germline V gene has CDR1 SGHRS and CDR2 YFSETQ. The CDR3, as DNA: TGCGCCAGCAGCCTGGGTGGGACAGGGCTCCCCTCGGTT. The encoded protein is CASSLGGTGLPSV.

The chain carries TRBV5-1 and TRBJ2-3; 13 bases match TRBD2. The germline CDR1 and CDR2 sequences are SGHRS and YFSETQ. Losses at the gene ends were 3 bases for V and 5 bases for J; bases not matched to a gene: 9. CDR3 size: 17 residues. CDR3 in amino acids: CASSSRTSGGRGDTQYF. The CDR3, as DNA: TGCGCCAGCAGCTCGAGGACTAGCGGGGGCCGGGGAGATACGCAGTATTTT.

This clonotype occurred a few times. The chain uses TRBV27 and TRBJ1-2, with D possibly TRBD1 on 6 matching bases. The V end lost 8 bases, the J end lost 7 bases, and 23 bases lay between the germline ends. This CDR3 comprises 15 residues. The germline gives CDR1 MNHEY, CDR2 SMNVEV (reference sequence). The CDR3 loop reads CASGVDGGFSFGYTF. The CDR3 bases are TGTGCCAGCGGTGTTGACGGGGGCTTTAGTTTTGGCTACACCTTC.

The genes are TRBV12-3 or TRBV12-4 and TRBJ2-3; 7 nucleotides align to TRBD2. V shed 6 bases, J shed 0 bases, and the junction held 9 bases outside the gene matches. The length of the CDR3 is 16 residues. The CDR3 DNA reads as TGTGCCAGCAGCCGCCTAGCGGTGTCTAGCACAGATACGCAGTATTTT. Translation: CASSRLAVSSTDTQYF.

V usage is TRBV20-1 and J usage is TRBJ1-1; TRBD1 might be the D (5 bases). The V gene's germline CDR1 is DFQATT and CDR2 SNEGSKA (reference sequence). The V end lost 0 bases, the J end lost 4 bases, and 12 bases lay between the germline ends. The CDR3 runs 14 residues. DNA for the CDR3: TGCAGTGCTAGAGAGGTGGGGACGCCCACTGAAGCTTTCTTT. Its protein product is CSAREVGTPTEAFF.

V gene TRBV20-1 combines with J gene TRBJ1-2; D uncertain. Germline V lookup: CDR1 DFQATT, CDR2 SNEGSKA (reference sequence). Trimming pared 1 base from V and 2 bases from J, leaving 8 bases between. The CDR3 is 13 residues long. The CDR3 DNA reads as TGCAGTGCTAGAGGCGGGTACAACTATGGCTACACCTTC. It yields the protein CSARGGYNYGYTF.

J is TRBJ2-5 and V is TRBV7-3, with 7 nucleotides matching TRBD2. There are 15 residues in the CDR3. Germline V gives CDR1 SGHTA, CDR2 FQGTGA. V dropped 6 bases and J dropped 5; count of bases not matched to a gene: 12. The CDR3 DNA reads TGTGCCAGCAGATGGTCGGGGGGACCTGGGGAGACCCAGTACTTC. Protein sequence: CASRWSGGPGETQYF.

This clonotype was detected many times. The V and J genes are TRBV4-3 and TRBJ1-4, with D hard to call. Trimming cost V 0 bases and J 7 bases, with 9 bases left between them. Germline CDR1 reads LGHNA; CDR2 reads YSLEER. The CDR3 length is 14 residues. The CDR3 coding sequence is TGCGCCAGCAGCCAAGATCTTACGGGTGAAAAACTGTTTTTT. Protein product: CASSQDLTGEKLFF.

This rearrangement joins TRBV11-3 to TRBJ2-2; D gene ambiguous. Germline CDR1 reads SGHNT; CDR2 reads YENEEA. The CDR3 consists of 12 residues. With 5 bases removed from V and 5 bases from J, the gap between germline ends came to 6 bases. The CDR3 region is CASSRMTGELFF. CDR3 in DNA: TGTGCCAGCAGCAGGATGACCGGGGAGCTGTTTTTT.

V usage is TRBV20-1 and J usage is TRBJ2-5; perhaps D is TRBD1 or TRBD2 (5 bases each). The V gene's germline CDR1 is DFQATT and CDR2 SNEGSKA (reference sequence). This CDR3 comprises 11 residues. CDR3 in amino acids: CNPWQGPSQYF. CDR3 in DNA: TGCAATCCCTGGCAGGGACCGTCCCAGTACTTC.

In its sample, this clonotype was seen a few times. This chain links TRBV28 with TRBJ2-7, with D unresolved. Germline assignment: CDR1 MDHEN and CDR2 SYDVKM. This CDR3 spans 19 amino acids. V gave up 2 bases and J gave up 3 bases, with 26 bases separating them. The CDR3 here is CASSLNLGRTPHFYYEQYV. The CDR3 nucleotides read TGTGCCAGCAGTTTAAACCTAGGCCGAACCCCGCACTTTTACTACGAGCAGTACGTC.

The rearrangement joins TRBV4-1 to TRBJ2-7; tentative D call: TRBD2 (5 bases). The CDR3 has 12 amino acids. The germline V and J ends were trimmed by 1 base and 4 bases, with 5 bases remaining between them. Germline-derived CDR1 and CDR2 are MGHRA and YSYEKL. The CDR3 bases are TGCGCCAGCAGCCAAGGGAGGTACGAGCAGTACTTC. Encoded protein: CASSQGRYEQYF.

This clonotype was seen a handful of times. The chain recombines TRBV15 with TRBJ1-2, with D possibly matching TRBD1 (5 bases). V shed 5 bases and J shed 6 bases, with 10 bases lying between them. The germline V gene encodes CDR1 LNHNV and CDR2 YYDKDF (reference sequence). The CDR3 loop spans 12 amino acids. This chain's CDR3 is CATSGQGDGYTF. The DNA for the CDR3 is TGTGCCACCAGCGGGCAGGGAGATGGCTACACCTTC.

The chain is built from TRBV12-3 or TRBV12-4 and TRBJ1-1; a possible D gene is TRBD1 (5 bases). V was trimmed by 1 base and J by 4 bases, leaving 13 bases between them. The CDR3 extends over 15 amino acids. CDR3 sequence: CASSLGSGMITEAFF. The CDR3 nucleotides are TGTGCCAGCAGTTTAGGGTCAGGGATGATCACTGAAGCTTTCTTT.

This clonotype was found many times. This chain links TRBV5-1 with TRBJ1-1; no definite D call. The CDR3 contains 13 residues. Per germline, CDR1 SGHRS and CDR2 YFSETQ. V was trimmed by 4 bases and J by 2 bases, leaving 9 bases between them. The DNA of the CDR3 is TGCGCCAGCAGCGCGGGAGAAAACACTGAAGCTTTCTTT. Encoded protein: CASSAGENTEAFF. Filled out from reference TRBV5-1 and TRBJ1-1, the complete variable domain reads KAGVTQTPRYLIKTRGQQVTLSCSPISGHRSVSWYQQTPGQGLQFLFEYFSETQRNKGNFPGRFSGRQFSNSRSEMNVSTLELGDSALYLCASSAGENTEAFFGQGTRLTVV.

The chain links TRBV11-2 to TRBJ2-1; D ambiguous. This CDR3 contains 15 residues. Trimming took 4 bases from V and 10 from J, leaving 20 bases between them. The germline CDR1 and CDR2 sequences are SGHAT and FQNNGV. CDR3: CASSSVSLGWYEQFF. CDR3 coding DNA: TGTGCCAGCAGCTCAGTATCCCTCGGGTGGTACGAGCAGTTCTTC.

In its sample, this clonotype was seen a few times. The chain employs TRBV7-9 and TRBJ2-1; 15 bases map to TRBD2. Losses at the gene ends were 4 bases for V and 0 bases for J; bases not matched to a gene: 4. The germline CDR1 and CDR2 sequences are SEHNR and FQNEAQ (reference sequence). This CDR3 has 18 residues. CDR3 region: CASSYGTSGGSSYNEQFF. The DNA of the CDR3 is TGTGCCAGCAGCTATGGGACTAGCGGGGGGAGCTCCTACAATGAGCAGTTCTTC.

This clonotype was observed a few times. The chain is built from TRBV13 and TRBJ2-2; D is possibly TRBD2 (7 bases). Trimming left V 5 bases short and J 6 bases short, with 19 bases between. The CDR3 runs to 16 residues. Germline lookup yields CDR1 PRHDT and CDR2 FYEKMQ (reference sequence). The CDR3 region has the DNA TGTGCCAGCAGCCCGACTAGCTTTGGGGGGCCCGGGGAGCTGTTTTTT. It encodes CASSPTSFGGPGELFF.

This clonotype occurred a few times. CDR3 DNA: TGTGCCAGCAGCTTAGTTTGGGGGGCCAGCTCCTACAATGAGCAGTTCTTC. This encodes CASSLVWGASSYNEQFF. This rearrangement joins TRBV11-2 to TRBJ2-1; D tentatively reads TRBD1 or TRBD2 (6 bases each). Germline CDR1 is SGHAT and CDR2 is FQNNGV. This CDR3 has 17 residues. Trimming removed 1 base at V and 0 bases at J, with 13 bases between. Filled out from reference TRBV11-2 and TRBJ2-1, the complete variable domain reads EAGVAQSPRYKIIEKRQSVAFWCNPISGHATLYWYQQILGQGPKLLIQFQNNGVVDDSQLPKDRFSAERLKGVDSTLKIQPAKLEDSAVYLCASSLVWGASSYNEQFFGPGTRLTVL.

There are a few counts of this clonotype. This chain connects TRBV4-3 to TRBJ1-1; D unclear. The V and J ends lost 3 bases and 2 bases respectively, with 7 bases between them. There are 13 residues in the CDR3. CDR1 is LGHNA and CDR2 is YSLEER in the germline V gene. Here the CDR3 reads CASSHSANTEAFF. In DNA form, the CDR3 reads TGCGCCAGCAGCCATTCAGCTAACACTGAAGCTTTCTTT.

This chain joins TRBV13 and TRBJ2-5; D possibly matches TRBD1 or TRBD2 (6 bases each). The germline gives CDR1 PRHDT, CDR2 FYEKMQ (reference sequence). The V end lost 4 bases, the J end lost 6 bases, and 15 bases lay between the germline ends. The CDR3 extends over 14 amino acids. The CDR3 sequence: CASSSSGGAQTQYF. The CDR3 nucleotides read TGTGCCAGCAGCTCCTCCGGGGGCGCACAGACCCAGTACTTC.

This clonotype was seen more than once but under ten times. The rearrangement links TRBV7-9 to TRBJ2-3; D may be TRBD2 (5 bases). V shed 2 bases and J shed 3 bases, with 15 bases lying between them. The CDR3 runs to 16 residues. Germline V CDR1 and CDR2: SEHNR, FQNEAQ (reference sequence). The CDR3 reads CASSLQSGVGTDTQYF. The DNA for the CDR3 is TGTGCCAGCAGCTTACAAAGCGGCGTGGGAACAGATACGCAGTATTTT.

This clonotype has more than one count but fewer than ten. The rearrangement uses TRBV20-1 and TRBJ1-2; tentatively, D is TRBD1 (5 bases). The CDR3 is 15 amino acids. Germline V gives CDR1 DFQATT, CDR2 SNEGSKA (reference sequence). Trimming stripped 6 bases from V and 7 bases from J, with 24 bases between. Here the CDR3 reads CSARDNRVRGGGYTF. Here the CDR3 DNA reads TGCAGTGCCCGAGACAACCGCGTTCGGGGGGGTGGCTACACCTTC.

V and J are TRBV24-1 and TRBJ1-5; 7 positions match TRBD1. The CDR3 consists of 14 residues. Unmatched junction bases numbered 5, after V lost 3 bases and J lost 7 bases. Germline CDR1 KGHDR, CDR2 SFDVKD. The CDR3 reads CATSDRQGVQPQHF. For the CDR3, the DNA is TGTGCCACCAGTGATCGACAGGGCGTCCAGCCCCAGCATTTT.

The rearrangement links TRBV4-3 to TRBJ2-3; tentative D call: TRBD2 (5 bases). The V end was cut by 3 bases, the J end by 2 bases, with 15 bases between. CDR1 LGHNA and CDR2 YSLEER come from the germline V gene. The CDR3 contains 16 residues. The CDR3 DNA follows: TGCGCCAGCAGCCAGTTTGGACTCCCTTACACAGATACGCAGTATTTT. Translating it yields CASSQFGLPYTDTQYF.